These 24 T cell receptor beta chains share one sample of origin, sequenced in a study of lymphopenia after photon versus proton radiotherapy. Repertoires were generated with immunoSEQ multiplex PCR, while TCRdb's copy carries only in-frame clones and drops some. The top ten clones hold roughly 10% of a sample with approximately 20,000 clones, about 85% of them seen once. The source material was peripheral blood, sampled from a patient treated with proton-based radiotherapy. The receptor set was obtained from a man in his 70s with pancreatic cancer.

This chain links TRBV11-3 with TRBJ2-1; 9 positions agree with TRBD2. V shed 1 base and J 7 bases; nucleotides not matched to a gene: 5. This CDR3 is 15 amino acids long. Germline V gene lookup returns CDR1 SGHNT and CDR2 YENEEA. The CDR3 DNA follows: TGTGCCAGCAGCTTAGTAGCGGGAGATGGGAATGAGCAGTTCTTC. This encodes CASSLVAGDGNEQFF.

The chain links TRBV12-5 to TRBJ1-1; a weak D match, TRBD1 (5 bases). The CDR3 contains 15 residues. V was clipped by 1 base and J by 0 bases, with 9 bases between them. Germline V gene data show CDR1 as LGHNT and CDR2 as FRNRAP. CDR3 in amino acids: CASGLARQMNTEAFF. The CDR3 bases are TGTGCTAGTGGTTTGGCCCGACAGATGAACACTGAAGCTTTCTTT.

The V and J genes are TRBV7-6 and TRBJ2-7; 9 bases match TRBD1. The CDR3 loop spans 15 amino acids. Germline lookup yields CDR1 SGHVS and CDR2 FNYEAQ. The trim removed 4 bases at V and 6 bases at J, leaving 10 bases unmatched. DNA for the CDR3: TGTGCCAGCAGCTCGGGGACAGGGAATTTCGCCGAGCAGTACTTC. This translates into CASSSGTGNFAEQYF.

This chain links TRBV5-1 with TRBJ1-2; D is unresolved. Trimming removed 0 bases at V and 7 bases at J, with 16 bases between. This CDR3 has 15 amino acids. Germline V CDR1 and CDR2: SGHRS, YFSETQ. CDR3 protein: CASSLGGPARTGYTF. The DNA of the CDR3 is TGCGCCAGCAGCTTGGGAGGTCCGGCCCGAACTGGCTACACCTTC.

The chain combines TRBV27 with TRBJ2-1, with D uncertain. Trimming pared 4 bases from V and 2 bases from J, leaving 15 bases between. The CDR3 is 16 amino acids. Germline V gene data show CDR1 as MNHEY and CDR2 as SMNVEV (reference sequence). The DNA of the CDR3 is TGTGCCAGCAGTTCAACCTTCACAGCTACCTACAATGAGCAGTTCTTC. Its translation: CASSSTFTATYNEQFF.

V and J are TRBV18 and TRBJ1-5; tentative D call: TRBD1 (6 bases). The V end was cut by 2 bases, the J end by 4 bases, with 15 bases between. In germline, CDR1 is KGHSH, CDR2 LQKENI. CDR3 length equals 16 residues. This chain's CDR3 is CASSPGGGAANQPQHF. CDR3 DNA sequence: TGTGCCAGCTCACCAGGCGGGGGGGCGGCAAATCAGCCCCAGCATTTT.

This sequence joins TRBV2 and TRBJ1-4, with a tentative D call TRBD1 (5 bases). The V end lost 0 bases, the J end lost 8 bases, and 19 bases lay between the germline ends. Per germline, CDR1 SNHLY and CDR2 FYNNEI. The CDR3 extends over 17 amino acids. The CDR3 region is CASSEAGRPPKGEKLFF. In DNA form, the CDR3 reads TGTGCCAGCAGTGAAGCGGGGCGACCTCCTAAAGGGGAAAAACTGTTTTTT.

V and J are TRBV6-1 and TRBJ2-1; maybe TRBD2 (6 bases). Trimming took off 3 bases at V and 10 bases at J, with 13 bases between the two ends. Germline V gene sequence: CDR1 MNHNS, CDR2 SASEGT. This CDR3 is built from 13 residues. Here the CDR3 reads CASSEGPGAEQFF. CDR3 nucleotide sequence: TGTGCCAGCAGTGAGGGTCCGGGAGCAGAGCAGTTCTTC.

The CDR3 region has the DNA TGTGCCAGCAGCAATGGGGATTTCAGCTCCTACAATGAGCAGTTCTTC. Translated, it gives CASSNGDFSSYNEQFF. The V and J genes are TRBV21-1 and TRBJ2-1. TRBV21-1 counts as a pseudogene. The CDR3 length is 16 residues.

The CDR3 protein is CASSVSRVENSPLHF. The CDR3 DNA reads as TGTGCCAGCAGTGTTTCCAGGGTGGAGAATTCACCCCTCCACTTT. The rearrangement joins TRBV2 to TRBJ1-6, with D possibly matching TRBD1 (5 bases). Germline CDR1 reads SNHLY; CDR2 reads FYNNEI. This CDR3 spans 15 amino acids. Trimming took 4 bases from V and 7 from J, leaving 14 bases between them.

The rearrangement uses TRBV10-3 and TRBJ1-2; no clear D gene. Between the trimmed V and J ends, which lost 10 bases and 2 bases, there was a span of 17 bases. The CDR3 spans 14 residues. Germline CDR1 and CDR2: ENHRY and SYGVKD. This CDR3 is CATTSSPKNYGYTF. CDR3 sequence (DNA): TGTGCCACCACTAGCTCACCAAAAAACTATGGCTACACCTTC.

J is TRBJ1-1 and V is TRBV9; TRBD1 aligns across 9 bases. Trimming removed 4 bases from V and 1 base from J; junction bases left unmatched: 5. The CDR3 is made up of 15 amino acids. CDR1 SGDLS and CDR2 YYNGEE come from the germline V gene. CDR3 in amino acids: CASSRTGETNTEAFF. CDR3 in DNA: TGTGCCAGCAGCCGGACAGGGGAAACGAACACTGAAGCTTTCTTT.

This clone was seen once. The gene calls are TRBV13 and TRBJ2-4; no clear D gene. The germline V and J ends were trimmed by 5 bases and 0 bases, with 8 bases remaining between them. CDR1 is PRHDT, CDR2 FYEKMQ, per germline (reference sequence). This CDR3 is built from 14 residues. The CDR3 sequence: CASSTDLAKNIQYF. Written as DNA, the CDR3 is TGTGCCAGCAGCACCGACTTAGCCAAAAACATTCAGTACTTC. The whole variable domain, filled in from reference TRBV13 and TRBJ2-4, reads AAGVIQSPRHLIKEKRETATLKCYPIPRHDTVYWYQQGPGQDPQFLISFYEKMQSDKGSIPDRFSAQQFSDYHSELNMSSLELGDSALYFCASSTDLAKNIQYFGAGTRLSVL.

This chain links TRBV5-1 with TRBJ2-2; D call uncertain. V was cut by 4 bases and J by 3 bases, with 13 bases left in between. Germline values: CDR1 SGHRS, CDR2 YFSETQ. The length of the CDR3 is 15 residues. CDR3 protein: CASSPGYVDTGELFF. In DNA, the CDR3 is TGCGCCAGCAGCCCGGGCTACGTGGACACCGGGGAGCTGTTTTTT.

This rearrangement joins TRBV5-1 to TRBJ2-1; D is ambiguous. The CDR3 covers 12 residues. Germline CDR1 is SGHRS and CDR2 is YFSETQ. V lost 5 bases, J lost 6 bases, and 9 bases lay in between. The DNA for the CDR3 is TGCGCCAGCAGTGGGCCCTCCAATGAGCAGTTCTTC. It translates to CASSGPSNEQFF.

The V call is TRBV30, the J call TRBJ1-6; D might be TRBD1 (6 bases). The length of the CDR3 is 16 residues. V lost 2 bases and J 6 bases, leaving 17 bases between the germline ends. Germline CDR1 and CDR2: GTSNPN and SVGIG (reference sequence). The DNA of the CDR3 is TGTGCCTGGAGTTCCCTTAAAGGGACAACTAATTCACCCCTCCACTTT. Its translation: CAWSSLKGTTNSPLHF.

This chain connects TRBV30 to TRBJ1-5, with D perhaps matching TRBD1 (5 bases). Trimming removed 2 bases from V and 5 bases from J, with 13 bases in between. The CDR3 has 14 residues. Germline assignment: CDR1 GTSNPN and CDR2 SVGIG (reference sequence). The CDR3 nucleotides are TGTGCCTGGAGTATGGGGGGAGCGGATCAGCCCCAGCATTTT. Amino acids: CAWSMGGADQPQHF. Supplemented by reference TRBV30 and TRBJ1-5, the full variable domain reads SQTIHQWPATLVQPVGSPLSLECTVEGTSNPNLYWYRQAAGRGLQLLFYSVGIGQISSEVPQNLSASRPQDRQFILSSKKLLLSDSGFYLCAWSMGGADQPQHFGDGTRLSIL.

With respect to this clone: Other DNA sequences in this specimen translate into the identical CDR3. The chain employs TRBV7-6 and TRBJ1-1; D is unclear. Germline V gene data show CDR1 as SGHVS and CDR2 as FNYEAQ. This CDR3 is built from 14 residues. The V end was cut by 0 bases, the J end by 1 base, with 6 bases between. The chain's CDR3 is CASSLARGNTEAFF. CDR3 DNA: TGTGCCAGCAGCTTAGCCCGGGGGAACACTGAAGCTTTCTTT. The entire variable domain, with the rest obtained from reference TRBV7-6 and TRBJ1-1, is as follows: GAGVSQSPRYKVTKRGQDVALRCDPISGHVSLYWYRQALGQGPEFLTYFNYEAQQDKSGLPNDRFSAERPEGSISTLTIQRTEQRDSAMYRCASSLARGNTEAFFGQGTRLTVV.

This chain uses TRBV20-1 with TRBJ2-1, with a possible D match to TRBD2 (6 bases). The CDR3 spans 11 residues. The ends were cut back, 0 bases at V and 10 bases at J, with 7 bases in the middle. CDR1 is DFQATT, CDR2 SNEGSKA, per germline (reference sequence). CDR3 sequence: CSARELAEQFF. CDR3 in DNA: TGCAGTGCTAGAGAACTAGCCGAGCAGTTCTTC.

The chain links TRBV19 to TRBJ1-1; TRBD1 is a possible D gene (6 bases). In germline, CDR1 is LNHDA, CDR2 SQIVND (reference sequence). Trimming left V 3 bases short and J 2 bases short, with 13 bases between. The CDR3 consists of 15 residues. This CDR3 reads CASSIPAGANTEAFF. The CDR3 coding sequence is TGTGCCAGTAGTATCCCGGCAGGGGCTAACACTGAAGCTTTCTTT.

J is TRBJ2-6 and V is TRBV2; TRBD1 is a possible D gene (6 bases). Germline assignment: CDR1 SNHLY and CDR2 FYNNEI. The germline V and J ends were trimmed by 7 bases and 2 bases, with 12 bases remaining between them. There are 15 residues in the CDR3. CDR3 sequence reads: CASNLQGAGANVLTF. As DNA, the CDR3 is TGTGCCAGCAACTTACAGGGAGCTGGGGCCAACGTCCTGACTTTC. The full variable domain, its missing parts supplied by reference TRBV2 and TRBJ2-6, is EPEVTQTPSHQVTQMGQEVILRCVPISNHLYFYWYRQILGQKVEFLVSFYNNEISEKSEIFDDQFSVERPDGSNFTLKIRSTKLEDSAMYFCASNLQGAGANVLTFGAGSRLTVL.

The CDR3 DNA is TGTGCCAGCAGCCCCCGGGGTGCAGATACGCAGTATTTT. Protein: CASSPRGADTQYF. The chain couples TRBV7-9 to TRBJ2-3; perhaps TRBD2 as D (5 bases). The CDR3 consists of 13 residues. The V gene lost 5 bases and the J gene lost 4 bases, with 10 bases spanning the gap. CDR1 and CDR2 (germline): SEHNR, FQNEAQ (reference sequence).

This clone was recorded a few times. This chain links TRBV29-1 with TRBJ1-1, with 9 bases identical to TRBD1. CDR1 and CDR2 from the germline V gene are SQVTM and ANQGSEA. CDR3 size: 13 residues. Trimming at V came to 7 bases and at J to 2 bases, leaving 5 bases not matched to a gene. As DNA, the CDR3 is TGCAGCGCCGCGACAGGGGGAAACACTGAAGCTTTCTTT. This encodes CSAATGGNTEAFF.

The CDR3 region is CASSPPLVGANVLTF. The CDR3 DNA reads as TGTGCCAGCAGCCCCCCCCTCGTAGGGGCCAACGTCCTGACTTTC. This rearrangement joins TRBV9 to TRBJ2-6; D is unclear. The V end lost 4 bases, the J end lost 4 bases, and 12 bases lay between the germline ends. This CDR3 is 15 amino acids long. Germline CDR1 SGDLS, CDR2 YYNGEE.